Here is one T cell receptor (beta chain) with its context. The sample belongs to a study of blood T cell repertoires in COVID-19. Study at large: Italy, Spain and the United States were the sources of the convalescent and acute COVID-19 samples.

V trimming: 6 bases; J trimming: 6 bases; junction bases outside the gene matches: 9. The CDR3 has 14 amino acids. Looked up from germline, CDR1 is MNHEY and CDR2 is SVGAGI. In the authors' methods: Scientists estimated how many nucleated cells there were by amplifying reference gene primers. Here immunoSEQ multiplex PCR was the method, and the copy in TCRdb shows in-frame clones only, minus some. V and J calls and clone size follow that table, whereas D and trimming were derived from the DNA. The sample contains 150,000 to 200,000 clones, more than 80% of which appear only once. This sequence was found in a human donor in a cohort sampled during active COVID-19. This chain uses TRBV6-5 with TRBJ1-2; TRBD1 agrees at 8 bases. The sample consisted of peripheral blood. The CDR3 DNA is TGTGCCAGCAGGGGCTGGGACAGGCCTCATGGCTACACCTTC. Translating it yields CASRGWDRPHGYTF.